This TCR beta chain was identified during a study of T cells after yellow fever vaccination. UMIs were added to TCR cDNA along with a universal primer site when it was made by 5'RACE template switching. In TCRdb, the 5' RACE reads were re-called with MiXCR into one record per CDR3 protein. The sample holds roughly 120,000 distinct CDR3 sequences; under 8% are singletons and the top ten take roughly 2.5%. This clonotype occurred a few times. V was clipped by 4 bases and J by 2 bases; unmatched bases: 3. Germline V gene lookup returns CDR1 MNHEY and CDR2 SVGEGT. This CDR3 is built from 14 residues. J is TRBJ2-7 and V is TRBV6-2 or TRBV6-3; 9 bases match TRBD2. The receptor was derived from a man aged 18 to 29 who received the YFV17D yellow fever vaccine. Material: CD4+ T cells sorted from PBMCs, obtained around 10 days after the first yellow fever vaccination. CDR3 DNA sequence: TGTGCCAGCAGTTCCGCGGGGGGGACCTACGAGCAGTACTTC. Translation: CASSSAGGTYEQYF.